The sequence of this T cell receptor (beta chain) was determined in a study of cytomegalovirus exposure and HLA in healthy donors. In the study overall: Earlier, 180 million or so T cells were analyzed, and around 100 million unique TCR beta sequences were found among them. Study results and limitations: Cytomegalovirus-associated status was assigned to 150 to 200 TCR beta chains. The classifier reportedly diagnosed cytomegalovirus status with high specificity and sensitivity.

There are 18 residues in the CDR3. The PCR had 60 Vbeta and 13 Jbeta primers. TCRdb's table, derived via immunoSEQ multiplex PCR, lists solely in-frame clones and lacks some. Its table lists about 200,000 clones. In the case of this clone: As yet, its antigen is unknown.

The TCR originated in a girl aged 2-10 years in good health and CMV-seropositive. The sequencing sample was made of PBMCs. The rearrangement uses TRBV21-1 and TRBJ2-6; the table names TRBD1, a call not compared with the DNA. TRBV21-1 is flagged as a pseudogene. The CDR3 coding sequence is TGTGCCAGCAACACCGGGACAGGGTTTGTATCTGGGGCCAACGTCCTGACTTTC. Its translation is CASNTGTGFVSGANVLTF.